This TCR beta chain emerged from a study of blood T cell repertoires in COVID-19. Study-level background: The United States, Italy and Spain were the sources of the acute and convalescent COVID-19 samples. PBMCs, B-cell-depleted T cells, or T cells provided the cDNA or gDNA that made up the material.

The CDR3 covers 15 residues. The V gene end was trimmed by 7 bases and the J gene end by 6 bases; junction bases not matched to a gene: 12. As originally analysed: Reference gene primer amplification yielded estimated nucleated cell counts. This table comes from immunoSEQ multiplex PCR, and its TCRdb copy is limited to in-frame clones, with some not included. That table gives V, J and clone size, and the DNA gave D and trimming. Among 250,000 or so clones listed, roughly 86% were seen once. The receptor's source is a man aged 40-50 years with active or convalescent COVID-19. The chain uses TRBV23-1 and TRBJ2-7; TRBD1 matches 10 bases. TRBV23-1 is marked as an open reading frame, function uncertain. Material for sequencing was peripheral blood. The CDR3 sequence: CASTHRDRGPGEQYF. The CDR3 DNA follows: TGCGCCAGCACCCACCGGGACAGGGGACCGGGCGAGCAGTACTTC.